This TCR beta chain came from a study of T-cell reconstitution after alpha-beta-depleted transplantation in children (dated by TCRdb to about 2016). About the study as a whole: Using TCR repertoire profiling, the study followed T-cell immune reconstitution in a quantitative way in children after TCRalphabeta/CD19-depleted allogeneic hematopoietic cell transplantation.

Trimming takes 4 bases off V and 4 bases off J; junction bases not matched to a gene: 3. For CDR1 and CDR2, the germline V gene lists MNHNS and SASEGT. The CDR3 runs 14 amino acids, cysteine and phenylalanine included. Only the CDR3 region is kept as DNA, spanning 42 bases read in frame from base 1. The treatment or condition label for this specimen denotes: allogeneic hematopoietic cell transplantation with graft depleted of TCRalphabeta T cells and CD19 B cells. The children who served as transplant recipients had been given grafts of TCRalphabeta/CD19-depleted allogeneic hematopoietic cells. A word on this clonotype: What this receptor recognizes is not known. It has no much larger one-base neighbor in the sample; base qualities were not kept.

Libraries were prepared through PCR. Sequencing used an Illumina HiSeq 2500. Molecular barcoding was employed in the preparation of TCR libraries, with unique molecular identifiers being used to normalize TCRbeta repertoire quantification. TCRdb reprocessed the public reads (quality trimming at Q25 with fastp, clone calling with MiXCR) and kept in-frame beta chains. A single entry per CDR3 protein holds the most common genes and DNA from its merged rows. Within this sample are 450,000 to 700,000 distinct CDR3 sequences, with 25% to 30% of them counted one time only. Jointly, the top ten make up less than 40% of the sample. Overall study results and their limits: In some patients, the high TCRbeta diversity seen at day 60 was put down to recipient T cells and intrathymic progenitors that had survived conditioning. The frequencies of hyperexpanded clones fell over the following months, and after one year, T-cell counts and TCRbeta diversity were mostly attributed to newly produced T cells. Apparently early alphabetaT-cell count recovery about two months after transplant reportedly relied on only several hundred rapidly expanded clones derived from non-depleted graft cells.

The TCR originated in a boy younger than two with Wiskott-Aldrich syndrome, due to receive a stem cell transplant. The rearranged chain carries TRBV6-1 and TRBJ1-2, and TRBD1 aligns with 10 junction nucleotides. This specimen was PBMCs, taken before TCRalphabeta/CD19-depleted stem cell transplant. Here is the DNA: TGTGCCAGCAGTGGGGACAGGGGCGTCTATGGCTACACCTTC. Its amino acids are CASSGDRGVYGYTF.